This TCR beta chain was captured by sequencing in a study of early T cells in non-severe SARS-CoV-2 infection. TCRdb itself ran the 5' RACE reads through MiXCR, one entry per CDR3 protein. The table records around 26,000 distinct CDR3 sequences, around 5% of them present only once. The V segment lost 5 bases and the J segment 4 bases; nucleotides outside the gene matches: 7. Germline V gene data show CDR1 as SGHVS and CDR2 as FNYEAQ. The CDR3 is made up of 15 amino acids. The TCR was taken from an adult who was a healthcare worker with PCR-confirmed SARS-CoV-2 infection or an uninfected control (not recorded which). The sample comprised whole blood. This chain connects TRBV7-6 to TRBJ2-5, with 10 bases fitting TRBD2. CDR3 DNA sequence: TGTGCCAGCAGCCCCCCGCTAGCGGGGGCAGAGACCCAGTACTTC. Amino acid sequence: CASSPPLAGAETQYF.